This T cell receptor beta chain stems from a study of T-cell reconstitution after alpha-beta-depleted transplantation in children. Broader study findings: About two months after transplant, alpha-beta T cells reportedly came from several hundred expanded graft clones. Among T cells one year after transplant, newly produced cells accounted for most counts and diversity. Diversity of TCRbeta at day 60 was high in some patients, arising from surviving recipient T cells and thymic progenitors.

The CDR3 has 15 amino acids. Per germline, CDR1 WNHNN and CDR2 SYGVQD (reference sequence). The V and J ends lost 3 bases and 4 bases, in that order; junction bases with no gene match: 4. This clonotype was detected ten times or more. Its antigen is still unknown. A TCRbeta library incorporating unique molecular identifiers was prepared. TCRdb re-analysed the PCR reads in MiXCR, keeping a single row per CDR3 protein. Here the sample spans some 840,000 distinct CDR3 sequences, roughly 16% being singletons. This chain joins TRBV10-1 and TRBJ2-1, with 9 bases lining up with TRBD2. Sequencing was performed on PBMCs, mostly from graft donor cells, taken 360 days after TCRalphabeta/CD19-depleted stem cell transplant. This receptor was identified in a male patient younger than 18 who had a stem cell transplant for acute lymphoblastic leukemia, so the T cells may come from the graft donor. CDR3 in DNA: TGCGCCAGCAGTGATAGCGGGAGACGATACAATGAGCAGTTCTTC. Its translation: CASSDSGRRYNEQFF.